This T cell receptor (beta chain) was sequenced for a study of T cells in Graves' hyperthyroidism and ophthalmopathy (dated by TCRdb to between 2018 and 2020). About the study as a whole: Peripheral blood samples were taken at initial diagnosis, before any treatment was given. The approximately 95 discovery patients were divided at random into training and test sets in a 7:3 ratio. Following sampling, methimazole starting at 30 mg daily was given to hyperthyroidism patients, and high-dose intravenous methylprednisolone was given to ophthalmopathy patients. An independent validation cohort of fewer than 20 hyperthyroidism patients and about 16 patients who later progressed to ophthalmopathy tested prospective prediction of ophthalmopathy. In several Graves' hyperthyroidism patients, the study also compared T-cell repertoires from thyroid tissue with T-cell repertoires from blood. TCR Vbeta CDR3 sequencing of 130 to 150 peripheral blood samples (approximately 44 ophthalmopathy, approximately 80 hyperthyroidism and approximately 17 progressor patients) is reported in the paper. TCR V-J signatures able to tell the groups apart were searched for in a discovery cohort of about a hundred patients, of whom around 43 had Graves' ophthalmopathy and about 60 had stable Graves' hyperthyroidism.

Graves' hyperthyroidism was defined as stable when no progression to ophthalmopathy occurred over 18 months of follow-up. Hyperthyroidism patients were newly diagnosed, had a disease duration of under 2 months, and were aged 18 to 65 years. Patients with uncontrolled infections, other autoimmune diseases, pregnancy or lactation were excluded. Diagnoses were based on clinical symptoms, serum thyroxine and TRAb, thyroid ultrasound and orbital computed tomography. PBMCs were separated from 10 ml of fresh peripheral blood using Ficoll-Paque density gradient centrifugation. Total RNA was extracted using Trizol reagent, and RNA quality was assessed on an Agilent 2100 Bioanalyzer. V lost 6 bases and J lost 2 bases; the stretch between them is 14 bases long. The germline V gene supplies CDR1 SNHLY and CDR2 FYNNEI. CDR3 length: 15 amino acids, cysteine to phenylalanine. Here the CDR3 DNA is all that survives: 45 bases in frame from base 1.

This clonotype was observed a single time. Its antigen is not yet known. A read error may be the cause here, since a much bigger clone is one base away. The paper as a whole reports these results and caveats: Ophthalmopathy was separated from stable hyperthyroidism by a 13 V-J signature model, with approximately 90% sensitivity and roughly 81% specificity obtained in cross-validation and 80%/75% obtained in testing. Most expanded thyroid clonotypes (frequency above 0.001) were also detected in blood, suggesting blood repertoires may reflect thyroid immune responses. Sample size was not statistically predetermined, and investigators were not blinded to group allocation. In validation, the model predicted progression to ophthalmopathy a median of about 5.9 months before onset, with over 55% sensitivity and about 72% specificity.

The TCR beta CDR3 regions were amplified from the RNA transcripts. The first round of RT-PCR for the TCR CDR3 was performed with the HTBI primer set and the Qiagen OneStep RT-PCR kit. Libraries were constructed in a second round of multiplex PCR, after which size selection and purification were carried out. Sequencing of the libraries was done on an Illumina HiSeq2000 using paired-end 100 bp reads. The study's processing was this. SOAPnuke was used to process the raw data, throwing out any read that contained adapters or uncalled bases, had a mean Phred below 15, or lacked an exact constant-primer or identifier match. High-quality paired reads were merged with COPE v1.2.5, and unique nucleotide sequences were defined as clonotypes. MiTCR v1.1 was used to align clonotypes to the IMGT TRBV, TRBD and TRBJ reference segments. The analysis included only V-J combinations with a frequency above 0.0001, which together covered roughly 99% of the repertoires. A TCS score was defined as the ratio between F50 (clonal expansion) and ExV (chaos), using BLOSUM62-based TCRdist between CDR3 peptides within each V-J. Welch's t-statistics and random forest reduced 500 to 550 V-J features to 10 to 15, which were used in a naive Bayes classifier (R e1071). The similarity between thyroid and blood repertoires was quantified using the Morisita-Horn index. In TCRdb, the public reads were trimmed at Q25 with fastp and aligned with MiXCR, with productive beta chains retained. Each record represents a unique CDR3 protein, reported with the most common genes and DNA among its rows. These V and J calls derive from TCRdb rather than the authors' analysis. The sample table shows about 680,000 distinct CDR3 sequences, and approximately 40% are seen once. Around 32% of the sample is held by the ten biggest clonotypes.

The sequenced sample was blood. The sequence came from a woman aged 40 to 49 with Graves' hyperthyroidism. The rearrangement joined TRBV2 to TRBJ1-5, with an unclear D gene assignment. CDR3 region: CASSPPVLGNQPQHF. In nucleotide form, the sequence is TGTGCCAGCAGCCCACCCGTTTTGGGCAATCAGCCCCAGCATTTT.